This T cell receptor beta chain was sequenced for a study of blood T cells in healthy people across ages. This CDR3 is 16 amino acids long. In germline, CDR1 is SNHLY, CDR2 FYNNEI. V lost 3 bases and J lost 6, with 17 bases in between. On this clonotype itself: The antigen is undetermined.

PCR was performed a second time for about 7 to 12 cycles using a sample-barcoded 5' primer and a J-beta primer mix. Each CDR3 protein is one row after TCRdb ran MiXCR on the 5' RACE reads. This sample yields about 1.5 million distinct CDR3 sequences, of which 35% to 45% are seen a single time; 4% belongs to the top ten. Study-wide points: Diversity estimated from one million T cells was considered an underestimate.

What was sequenced was blood. The TCR sequence derives from a woman between 18 and 30 years old in good health. The chain uses TRBV2 and TRBJ2-2; a weak D match, TRBD2 (6 bases). For the CDR3, the DNA is TGTGCCAGCAGTGAGGTCCCTAGCGTCGGGGCCGGGGAGCTGTTTTTT. This codes for CASSEVPSVGAGELFF.